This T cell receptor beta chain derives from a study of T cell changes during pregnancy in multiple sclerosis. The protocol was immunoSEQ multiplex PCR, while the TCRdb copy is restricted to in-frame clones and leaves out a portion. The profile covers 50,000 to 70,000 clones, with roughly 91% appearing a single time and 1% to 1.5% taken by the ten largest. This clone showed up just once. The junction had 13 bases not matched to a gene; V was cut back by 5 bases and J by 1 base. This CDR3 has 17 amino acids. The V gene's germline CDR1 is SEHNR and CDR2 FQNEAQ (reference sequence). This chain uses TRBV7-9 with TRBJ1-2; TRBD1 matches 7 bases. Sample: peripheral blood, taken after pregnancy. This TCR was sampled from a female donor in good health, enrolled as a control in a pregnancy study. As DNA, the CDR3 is TGTGCCAGCAGCCCACCCCTTAAGACAGGGCTTAACTATGGCTACACCTTC. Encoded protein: CASSPPLKTGLNYGYTF.